Below are 17 T cell receptor beta chains sequenced from a single sample in a study of cytomegalovirus exposure and HLA in healthy donors. The PCR ran on 60 Vbeta and 13 Jbeta primers. Some clones are missing from TCRdb's copy, which holds only in-frame ones; the method was immunoSEQ multiplex PCR. The sample includes approximately 160,000 clones, around 70% of them seen just once. Sequenced sample: PBMCs. All receptors come from a man aged 18 to 35 in good health and CMV-seropositive.

The chain couples TRBV5-1 to TRBJ2-5; 11 bases line up with TRBD1. The germline CDR1 and CDR2 sequences are SGHRS and YFSETQ. The V segment lost 2 bases and the J segment 8 bases; nucleotides outside the gene matches: 8. This CDR3 has 15 amino acids. The CDR3 sequence: CASSFRDRGAGTQYF. In nucleotides, the CDR3 is TGCGCCAGCAGCTTCCGGGACAGGGGGGCGGGAACCCAGTACTTC. Drawing the rest from reference TRBV5-1 and TRBJ2-5, the complete variable domain is KAGVTQTPRYLIKTRGQQVTLSCSPISGHRSVSWYQQTPGQGLQFLFEYFSETQRNKGNFPGRFSGRQFSNSRSEMNVSTLELGDSALYLCASSFRDRGAGTQYFGPGTRLLVL.

V usage is TRBV5-1 and J usage is TRBJ1-4; 8 nucleotides agree with TRBD1. V dropped 4 bases and J dropped 2; count of bases not matched to a gene: 7. The CDR3 has 16 amino acids. Germline V CDR1 and CDR2: SGHRS, YFSETQ. The CDR3 DNA follows: TGCGCCAGCAGCCTTCACGGACAGGGCACTAATGAAAAACTGTTTTTT. Its translation is CASSLHGQGTNEKLFF.

This chain connects TRBV2 to TRBJ2-7; a possible D gene is TRBD2 (6 bases). V lost 3 bases and J 2 bases, leaving 17 bases between the germline ends. The length of the CDR3 is 16 residues. Germline CDR1 SNHLY, CDR2 FYNNEI. CDR3: CASSDYLGGSAYEQYV. CDR3 nucleotides: TGTGCCAGCAGTGACTATTTGGGGGGTTCTGCCTACGAGCAGTACGTC.

J is TRBJ1-2 and V is TRBV9; D call uncertain. This CDR3 is 14 amino acids long. Germline assignment: CDR1 SGDLS and CDR2 YYNGEE. Trimming stripped 3 bases from V and 8 bases from J, with 17 bases between. The CDR3 DNA reads TGTGCCAGCAGCGCCCACGTGATGGCGGAAGGCTACACCTTC. This sequence encodes CASSAHVMAEGYTF.

This clone was observed a handful of times. The genes are TRBV7-9 and TRBJ1-4, with TRBD1 matching over 7 bases. CDR1 is SEHNR, CDR2 FQNEAQ, per germline (reference sequence). The CDR3 totals 15 residues. Trimming at V came to 1 base and at J to 8 bases, leaving 7 bases not matched to a gene. The CDR3 coding sequence is TGTGCCAGCAGCTTAGGAACAGGGGCTAGAGAAAAACTGTTTTTT. This codes for CASSLGTGAREKLFF.

The chain has TRBV6-1 and TRBJ1-2; 10 nucleotides agree with TRBD1. The CDR3 is 14 residues long. Germline trimming cut 3 bases from V and 4 bases from J; bases unmatched to any gene: 2. Germline V gene data show CDR1 as MNHNS and CDR2 as SASEGT. This CDR3 reads CASSEDRGAYGYTF. CDR3 bases: TGTGCCAGCAGTGAGGACAGGGGGGCCTATGGCTACACCTTC.

The chain carries TRBV7-6 and TRBJ2-1, with 11 nucleotides matching TRBD2. V lost 1 base to trimming and J lost 8 bases; unmatched junction nucleotides: 10. The germline V gene has CDR1 SGHVS and CDR2 FNYEAQ. The CDR3 consists of 17 residues. CDR3 sequence reads: CASSLDDSGRAWDEQFF. The CDR3 region has the DNA TGTGCCAGCAGCTTAGATGATAGCGGGAGGGCATGGGATGAGCAGTTCTTC.

The rearrangement links TRBV10-1 to TRBJ1-2; tentative D call: TRBD1 (6 bases). This CDR3 is built from 16 residues. Trimming removed 5 bases from V and 5 bases from J, with 21 bases in between. The germline CDR1 and CDR2 sequences are WNHNN and SYGVQD (reference sequence). The CDR3 protein is CASSINSQGITYGYTF. The CDR3 DNA reads as TGCGCCAGCAGTATCAACTCTCAGGGGATTACGTATGGCTACACCTTC.

The chain couples TRBV6-6 to TRBJ1-1; no reliable D call. The CDR3 is 14 amino acids. The V and J ends lost 0 bases and 3 bases respectively, with 8 bases between them. Germline V gene lookup returns CDR1 MNHNY and CDR2 SVGAGI (reference sequence). CDR3 region: CASSYSGRDTEAFF. The CDR3 DNA reads as TGTGCCAGCAGTTACTCGGGCAGAGACACTGAAGCTTTCTTT.

By share, this clone counts as medium-sized. V is TRBV5-4 and J is TRBJ1-1; D is possibly TRBD1 (5 bases). The CDR3 has 15 residues. Germline CDR1 and CDR2: SGHNT and YYREEE (reference sequence). The V end was cut by 3 bases, the J end by 1 base, with 13 bases between. The CDR3, as DNA: TGTGCCAGCAGCTCCCTTGCGACAGAGAACACTGAAGCTTTCTTT. Translating gives CASSSLATENTEAFF.

This clone was recorded once. The chain joins TRBV15 to TRBJ1-1; D possibly corresponds to TRBD1 (6 bases). The germline CDR1 and CDR2 sequences are LNHNV and YYDKDF (reference sequence). This CDR3 spans 16 amino acids. Trimming left V 1 base short and J 3 bases short, with 15 bases between. CDR3 loop: CATSRGARGSDTEAFF. The CDR3 DNA reads TGTGCCACCAGCAGAGGGGCCAGGGGAAGCGACACTGAAGCTTTCTTT.

Only a few counts were recorded for this clone. The chain couples TRBV5-4 to TRBJ2-3; 11 bases agree with TRBD2. The junction had 9 bases not matched to a gene; V was cut back by 4 bases and J by 5 bases. From germline, CDR1 is SGHNT and CDR2 YYREEE (reference sequence). The CDR3 has 16 residues. CDR3 sequence reads: CASSEKLAGAQDTQYF. The CDR3 DNA follows: TGTGCCAGCAGCGAAAAACTAGCGGGGGCCCAAGATACGCAGTATTTT.

Regarding this clone: The same CDR3 arises from other DNA sequences in this sample as well. V is TRBV29-1 and J is TRBJ1-4; no clear D gene. V lost 3 bases, J lost 5 bases, and 28 bases lay in between. Germline V gene sequence: CDR1 SQVTM, CDR2 ANQGSEA. This CDR3 contains 19 residues. In nucleotides, the CDR3 is TGCAGCGTTGAGAGGTTGGGGAACGGAGGAGCGGTTGCAAATGAAAAACTGTTTTTT. Residues: CSVERLGNGGAVANEKLFF. Looking up the rest from reference TRBV29-1 and TRBJ1-4 gives the full variable domain: SAVISQKPSRDICQRGTSLTIQCQVDSQVTMMFWYRQQPGQSLTLIATANQGSEATYESGFVIDKFPISRPNLTFSTLTVSNMSPEDSSIYLCSVERLGNGGAVANEKLFFGSGTQLSVL.

The rearrangement links TRBV6-6 to TRBJ2-7; 7 bases are shared with TRBD2. The germline V gene encodes CDR1 MNHNY and CDR2 SVGAGI (reference sequence). V shed 4 bases and J 6 bases; nucleotides not matched to a gene: 9. The CDR3 loop spans 14 amino acids. CDR3 loop: CASSWGGVGGEQYV. The DNA for the CDR3 is TGTGCCAGCAGTTGGGGAGGGGTTGGTGGCGAGCAGTACGTC.

This chain uses TRBV19 with TRBJ2-1, with a tentative D call TRBD1 (5 bases). V lost 3 bases, J lost 0 bases, and 12 bases lay in between. CDR3 size: 16 residues. CDR1 and CDR2 from the germline V gene are LNHDA and SQIVND (reference sequence). CDR3 in DNA: TGTGCCAGTAGTATCCCGACAGCAAGCTCCTACAATGAGCAGTTCTTC. Protein sequence: CASSIPTASSYNEQFF.

V gene TRBV15 combines with J gene TRBJ2-1; 12 bases fit TRBD2. The CDR3 runs to 15 residues. From germline, CDR1 is LNHNV and CDR2 YYDKDF (reference sequence). With 6 bases clipped from V and 8 bases from J, the junction kept 8 bases outside the gene matches. The CDR3 DNA is TGTGCCACCAGTATGACTAGCGGGAGTGTTTATGAGCAGTTCTTC. Protein: CATSMTSGSVYEQFF.

The chain is built from TRBV7-2 and TRBJ2-4; D might be TRBD1 (7 bases). V was cut by 6 bases and J by 3 bases, with 12 bases left in between. The CDR3 is made up of 14 amino acids. Germline V gene sequence: CDR1 SGHTA, CDR2 FQGNSA. In nucleotides, the CDR3 is TGTGCCAGCAGGGGGGGACAGTACAAAAACATTCAGTACTTC. Translation: CASRGGQYKNIQYF.